The 3 T cell receptor beta chains below all came from one sample that was sequenced in a study of CD8 T cells in ankylosing spondylitis. TCRdb reprocessed the 5' RACE reads via MiXCR and lists one record per CDR3 protein. The table includes around 250,000 distinct CDR3 sequences, around 10% detected once. Sequenced input: blood, either unsorted or a sorted T cell fraction (not recorded which). The source of these receptors is a male donor with ankylosing spondylitis or in good health (not recorded which).

This clonotype was detected only a few times. J is TRBJ2-1 and V is TRBV5-1, with D maybe TRBD2 (6 bases). CDR3 length equals 15 residues. The V end lost 3 bases, the J end lost 8 bases, and 18 bases lay between the germline ends. The germline V gene encodes CDR1 SGHRS and CDR2 YFSETQ. CDR3 sequence reads: CASSWKEGLMDEQFF. In DNA, the CDR3 is TGCGCCAGCAGCTGGAAGGAGGGCCTGATGGATGAGCAGTTCTTC.

This clonotype was seen a few times. This chain uses TRBV10-3 with TRBJ2-5; 11 bases fit TRBD1. V was pared by 5 bases and J by 1 base, with 3 bases of the junction left unmatched. The CDR3 runs 15 residues. The germline CDR1 and CDR2 sequences are ENHRY and SYGVKD. CDR3 region: CAISRGQGGQETQYF. CDR3 in DNA: TGTGCCATCAGTCGGGGACAGGGGGGCCAAGAGACCCAGTACTTC.

This clonotype came up many times. The CDR3 loop reads CASSSAEGTDTQYF. CDR3 bases: TGCGCCAGCTCTTCGGCAGAAGGGACAGATACGCAGTATTTT. The rearrangement joins TRBV5-1 to TRBJ2-3; D is ambiguous. Trimming took off 7 bases at V and 3 bases at J, with 15 bases between the two ends. Per germline, CDR1 SGHRS and CDR2 YFSETQ. This CDR3 is built from 14 residues. The whole variable domain, filled in from reference TRBV5-1 and TRBJ2-3, reads KAGVTQTPRYLIKTRGQQVTLSCSPISGHRSVSWYQQTPGQGLQFLFEYFSETQRNKGNFPGRFSGRQFSNSRSEMNVSTLELGDSALYLCASSSAEGTDTQYFGPGTRLTVL.